This TCR beta chain was sequenced during a study of T-cell memory formation after mild COVID-19. With constant-segment primers, 5'RACE yielded cDNA libraries of TCR alpha and TCR beta that carried sample barcodes and UMIs. MiXCR was run by TCRdb on the 5' RACE reads, yielding one entry per CDR3 protein. The sample lists roughly 300,000 distinct CDR3 sequences, roughly an eighth occurring once. This clonotype has just a few counts. Its antigen is unknown. One junction end does not reproduce the germline sequence, and a read error may be involved. CDR3 size: 11 residues. Germline assignment: CDR1 SNHLY and CDR2 FYNNEI. The study's findings and limits: Contracting clones localized mainly to CM and EM when CD4+ and mainly to EMRA when CD8+. Detection of some responders pre-infection suggested pre-existing cross-reactive memory T cells participated. A balance of CD4 and CD8 characterized clones contracting day 15 to 85, whereas later expanders leaned CD4+.

The source material was PBMCs or a T cell subset sorted from them (not recorded which). The receptor's source is a man between 18 and 29 years old who had mild COVID-19 (a few samples of this study predate the infection). Cell type and time point are not known. V and J are TRBV2 and TRBJ2-1; D unclear. The CDR3 nucleotides read TGTGCCAGCAGTGAGGTTCTAGATCGTATCTTC. It is translated as CASSEVLDRIF.